This TCR beta chain was identified during a study of T cells in Graves' hyperthyroidism and ophthalmopathy. Study information: Before treatment of any kind, peripheral blood was taken at initial diagnosis.

This clonotype was seen at least ten times. The hyperthyroidism patients had all been newly diagnosed, and their disease duration was under 2 months. Their ages ranged from 18 to 65 years. Lactation, pregnancy, other autoimmune disease or uncontrolled infection excluded patients. PBMCs were sourced from more than 9 ml fresh peripheral blood. It was RNA transcripts that yielded the amplified TCR beta CDR3 regions. HTBI primers were used for first-round RT-PCR of the TCR CDR3. One entry per CDR3 protein, called by TCRdb with MiXCR from the multiplex PCR reads. The sample includes 450,000 to 600,000 distinct CDR3 sequences, 12% to 15% seen only once; the top ten take 14%. This CDR3 is 14 amino acids long. Germline V lookup: CDR1 MNHEY, CDR2 SMNVEV (reference sequence). Trimming cost V 6 bases and J 4 bases; bases outside gene matches: 0.

This sequence joins TRBV27 and TRBJ2-2; 12 bases fit TRBD1. This sequence was found in a woman aged 35 to 49 with Graves' hyperthyroidism. The sample consisted of blood. The CDR3 is CASRGQGATGELFF. The CDR3 DNA is TGTGCCAGCAGGGGACAGGGGGCCACCGGGGAGCTGTTTTTT.